This T cell receptor beta chain was recovered during a study of shared clonotypes between healthy human individuals. Study at large: Three plates each covered CD4 naive and memory; CD8 naive two, CD8 memory one. Notes on the study in general: What naive subsets generally showed was a larger estimated richness than memory subsets showed. It was observed that approximately 5% of naive CD4 clonotypes were shared across a handful of donors.

V was clipped by 2 bases and J by 11 bases, with 3 bases between them. The CDR3 contains 8 residues. Germline V gene lookup returns CDR1 DFQATT and CDR2 SNEGSKA (reference sequence). This clone has just a few counts. Its antigen is not known. The protocol was immunoSEQ multiplex PCR, while the TCRdb copy is restricted to in-frame clones and leaves out a portion. The data show hundreds of thousands of clones, about 96% seen once. The sequence derives from a woman in her 30s in good health. Sequenced sample: naive CD4+ T cells sorted from blood. The subset denotes: CD45RA+ positively selected. This chain uses TRBV20-1 with TRBJ1-1; D gene uncertain. In nucleotides, the CDR3 is TGCAGTGCTAGAAACGCTTTCTTT. Protein sequence: CSARNAFF.